The T cell receptor (beta chain) described here comes from a study of blood T cell repertoires in COVID-19. Study summary: Spain, Italy and the United States supplied samples that represented acute and convalescent COVID-19. The analysed material was cDNA or gDNA that came from T cells, B-cell-depleted T cells, or PBMCs.

The CDR3 length is 15 residues. The V end was cut by 1 base, the J end by 5 bases, with 12 bases between. Germline CDR1 MNHEY, CDR2 SMNVEV (reference sequence). Individuals aged roughly 18 to 95 years were recruited from roughly 23 US areas. Cohorts were based on clinical histories the participants reported. Sequenced by immunoSEQ multiplex PCR; TCRdb stores in-frame clones only, minus some. The repertoire includes more than 300,000 clones, over 75% of them detected once, and about 1.9% sits in the top ten. This TCR was recovered from a man aged 35 to 55 in a cohort exposed to, infected with or recovered from COVID-19 (not recorded which). The chain employs TRBV27 and TRBJ1-5; tentative D call: TRBD1 (5 bases). Sequencing used PBMCs or T cells enriched from blood (not recorded which). The DNA of the CDR3 is TGTGCCAGCAGTTTATTTCGGGGGTCCGATCAGCCCCAGCATTTT. Its translation: CASSLFRGSDQPQHF.